The 24 T cell receptor beta chains in this list originate from one sample, sequenced in a study of Ad26.COV2.S vaccination and SARS-CoV-2 variants. This table comes from immunoSEQ multiplex PCR, and its TCRdb copy is limited to in-frame clones, with some not included. The sample holds hundreds of thousands of clones, roughly 90% seen once. The treatment was: roughly 20 received Ad26.COV2.S at low or high dose, single or two shots; about 5 received placebo; per-sample allocation not given. The investigators took samples on day 63 after the first vaccine or placebo injection. The sequencing here drew on peripheral blood, taken in a trial of Ad26.COV2.S vaccine versus placebo. The receptors were sampled from a person between 18 and 65 years old who received the Ad26.COV2.S COVID-19 vaccine or a placebo.

The CDR3 sequence is CASGLVLSTSGGLNTGELFF. CDR3 nucleotide sequence: TGTGCTAGTGGTTTGGTACTTTCTACTAGCGGGGGGCTGAACACCGGGGAGCTGTTTTTT. This sequence joins TRBV12-5 and TRBJ2-2; 12 nucleotides match TRBD2. CDR1 LGHNT and CDR2 FRNRAP come from the germline V gene. The CDR3 consists of 20 residues. With V trimmed by 0 bases and J by 1 base, 9 bases remained unmatched.

The chain carries TRBV9 and TRBJ1-1; D is ambiguous. CDR3 length: 13 residues. Trimming shortened V by 0 bases and J by 4 bases, and 7 bases separated the two germline ends. From germline, CDR1 is SGDLS and CDR2 YYNGEE. DNA for the CDR3: TGTGCCAGCAGCGTAGGGACCCGCACTGAAGCTTTCTTT. It specifies CASSVGTRTEAFF.

The V and J genes are TRBV30 and TRBJ1-5; D perhaps matches TRBD1 (6 bases). CDR3 length: 13 residues. Per germline, CDR1 GTSNPN and CDR2 SVGIG (reference sequence). The germline V and J ends were trimmed by 2 bases and 7 bases, with 12 bases remaining between them. DNA of the CDR3: TGTGCCTGGAGTTTCACAGGGAGCCAGCCCCAGCATTTT. Translated, it gives CAWSFTGSQPQHF.

The chain joins TRBV6-2 or TRBV6-3 to TRBJ1-4; D is unclear. The CDR3 contains 14 residues. Germline CDR1 is MNHEY and CDR2 is SVGEGT. The V end lost 6 bases, the J end lost 8 bases, and 16 bases lay between the germline ends. CDR3 loop: CASSHRVHPEKLFF. CDR3 sequence (DNA): TGTGCCAGCAGCCACCGTGTCCACCCGGAAAAACTGTTTTTT.

V and J are TRBV12-3 or TRBV12-4 and TRBJ2-7; D perhaps matches TRBD2 (6 bases). The CDR3 extends over 13 amino acids. Trimming removed 6 bases at V and 4 bases at J, with 13 bases between. CDR3 loop: CASRNTGEYEQYF. The DNA of the CDR3 is TGTGCCAGCAGAAACACGGGGGAGTACGAGCAGTACTTC.

This clone has just a few counts. This sample includes further DNA sequences coding for the same CDR3. The rearrangement uses TRBV6-5 and TRBJ1-6; 7 nucleotides match TRBD1. V gave up 5 bases and J gave up 9 bases; unmatched junction bases: 1. This CDR3 comprises 12 residues. Germline V gives CDR1 MNHEY, CDR2 SVGAGI. The CDR3, as DNA: TGTGCCAGCAGTCGACAGGGTTCACCCCTCCACTTT. This codes for CASSRQGSPLHF.

In the case of this clone: Other DNA sequences in this sample translate to the same CDR3. This rearrangement joins TRBV18 to TRBJ1-1; no firm D call. The CDR3 loop spans 13 amino acids. The ends were cut back, 3 bases at V and 0 bases at J, with 5 bases in the middle. Germline loops: CDR1 KGHSH, CDR2 LQKENI. The DNA of the CDR3 is TGTGCCAGCTCACCCACTATGAACACTGAAGCTTTCTTT. It translates to CASSPTMNTEAFF.

The chain couples TRBV15 to TRBJ2-5; 8 bases agree with TRBD2. The CDR3 covers 15 residues. The V segment lost 0 bases and the J segment 1 base; nucleotides outside the gene matches: 1. CDR1 LNHNV and CDR2 YYDKDF come from the germline V gene (reference sequence). DNA of the CDR3: TGTGCCACCAGCAGAGATCGGGGGGGCCAAGAGACCCAGTACTTC. This codes for CATSRDRGGQETQYF.

The chain has TRBV2 and TRBJ1-4; D is unresolved. This CDR3 is 14 amino acids long. V was shortened by 6 bases and J by 4 bases, with 12 bases between the two germline ends. Germline CDR1 reads SNHLY; CDR2 reads FYNNEI. CDR3 sequence reads: CASSAVSLNEKLFF. CDR3 nucleotide sequence: TGTGCCAGCAGCGCGGTGTCCCTTAATGAAAAACTGTTTTTT.

V is TRBV4-3 and J is TRBJ1-1; D remains ambiguous. The CDR3 loop spans 15 amino acids. Trimming removed 2 bases at V and 1 base at J, with 11 bases between. CDR1 is LGHNA and CDR2 is YSLEER in the germline V gene. The CDR3 reads CASSQRATSNTEAFF. The CDR3 DNA reads TGCGCCAGCAGCCAACGCGCCACCTCGAACACTGAAGCTTTCTTT.

The chain has TRBV13 and TRBJ1-4; 11 bases agree with TRBD1. CDR3 size: 15 residues. The J segment lost 6 bases and the V segment lost 4 bases, leaving 4 bases of the junction unmatched. Germline loops: CDR1 PRHDT, CDR2 FYEKMQ (reference sequence). This chain's CDR3 is CASSSGTGGYEKLFF. CDR3 sequence (DNA): TGTGCCAGCAGCTCCGGGACAGGGGGATATGAAAAACTGTTTTTT.

A note on this clone: Within the sample, other DNA sequences also encode this same CDR3. The chain couples TRBV7-9 to TRBJ1-1, with 8 bases aligning to TRBD1. The CDR3 length is 14 residues. Germline CDR1 reads SEHNR; CDR2 reads FQNEAQ (reference sequence). After removal of 5 bases from V and 1 base from J, the junction contained 3 bases not matched to a gene. Here the CDR3 DNA reads TGTGCCAGCAGCCCGCAGGGGGCGAACACTGAAGCTTTCTTT. Translation gives CASSPQGANTEAFF. The full variable domain, in which reference TRBV7-9 and TRBJ1-1 provide the parts outside the CDR3, is DTGVSQNPRHKITKRGQNVTFRCDPISEHNRLYWYRQTLGQGPEFLTYFQNEAQLEKSRLLSDRFSAERPKGSFSTLEIQRTEQGDSAMYLCASSPQGANTEAFFGQGTRLTVV.

The CDR3 region is CASSFQGQGDSPLHF. CDR3 sequence (DNA): TGTGCCAGCAGCTTTCAGGGACAGGGGGATTCACCCCTCCACTTT. The J gene is TRBJ1-6, the V gene TRBV7-9, with 11 bases lining up with TRBD1. The CDR3 length is 15 residues. After removal of 3 bases from V and 8 bases from J, the junction contained 3 bases not matched to a gene. From germline, CDR1 is SEHNR and CDR2 FQNEAQ (reference sequence). Supplemented by reference TRBV7-9 and TRBJ1-6, the full variable domain reads DTGVSQNPRHKITKRGQNVTFRCDPISEHNRLYWYRQTLGQGPEFLTYFQNEAQLEKSRLLSDRFSAERPKGSFSTLEIQRTEQGDSAMYLCASSFQGQGDSPLHFGNGTRLTVT.

The V call is TRBV27, the J call TRBJ1-2, with D hard to call. V was pared by 8 bases and J by 0 bases, with 16 bases between. CDR1 is MNHEY and CDR2 is SMNVEV in the germline V gene (reference sequence). The CDR3 consists of 15 residues. This chain's CDR3 is CASSAGASANYGYTF. The CDR3 coding sequence is TGTGCCAGCTCCGCAGGAGCAAGCGCTAACTATGGCTACACCTTC.

The chain carries TRBV5-1 and TRBJ2-1, with D tentatively TRBD1 or TRBD2 (5 bases each). V was cut by 4 bases and J by 4 bases, with 12 bases left in between. The CDR3 length is 14 residues. CDR1 and CDR2 (germline): SGHRS, YFSETQ. The CDR3 region is CASSPGTQYNEQFF. The CDR3 coding sequence is TGCGCCAGCAGCCCCGGGACGCAGTACAATGAGCAGTTCTTC.

The rearrangement joins TRBV27 to TRBJ2-3; 10 bases line up with TRBD2. J lost 0 bases, V lost 8 bases, and 5 bases had no gene match. Per germline, CDR1 MNHEY and CDR2 SMNVEV (reference sequence). The CDR3 contains 15 residues. The DNA of the CDR3 is TGTGCCAGCGGTAGCGGGGGGACTAGCACAGATACGCAGTATTTT. Its protein product is CASGSGGTSTDTQYF.

The genes are TRBV4-3 and TRBJ2-3; D unclear. The length of the CDR3 is 16 residues. The V end was cut by 0 bases, the J end by 0 bases, with 10 bases between. Per germline, CDR1 LGHNA and CDR2 YSLEER. The CDR3 nucleotides read TGCGCCAGCAGCCAAGAGTCGACCGATAGCACAGATACGCAGTATTTT. Its protein is CASSQESTDSTDTQYF.

The J gene is TRBJ1-5, the V gene TRBV11-2; tentative D call: TRBD1 (5 bases). The V end lost 5 bases, the J end lost 4 bases, and 12 bases lay between the germline ends. The CDR3 totals 14 residues. The germline CDR1 and CDR2 sequences are SGHAT and FQNNGV. The CDR3 nucleotides read TGTGCCAGCAGCCGCGACAGAATAAATCAGCCCCAGCATTTT. This sequence encodes CASSRDRINQPQHF.

This chain joins TRBV7-3 and TRBJ2-1; possible D gene TRBD2, 7 bases. CDR1 and CDR2 (germline): SGHTA, FQGTGA. The CDR3 extends over 15 amino acids. V lost 3 bases, J lost 6 bases, and 15 bases lay in between. The CDR3 DNA is TGTGCCAGCAGCTTCGCAGGGGCTAGCGGCAATGAGCAGTTCTTC. Its translation is CASSFAGASGNEQFF.

CDR3 sequence: CATSRDRGAGARQETQYF. In DNA, the CDR3 is TGTGCCACCAGCAGAGATAGGGGAGCAGGGGCGCGCCAAGAGACCCAGTACTTC. V usage is TRBV15 and J usage is TRBJ2-5; maybe TRBD1 (6 bases). This CDR3 region has 18 residues. Germline CDR1 LNHNV, CDR2 YYDKDF (reference sequence). Trimming left V 0 bases short and J 1 base short, with 18 bases between.

This clone occurred a few times. V and J are TRBV19 and TRBJ2-3; D might be TRBD1 or TRBD2, each matching 5 bases. V was cut by 7 bases and J by 5 bases, with 16 bases left in between. The CDR3 length is 14 residues. CDR1 is LNHDA, CDR2 SQIVND, per germline (reference sequence). The CDR3 nucleotides read TGTGCCAGTACCTACCGGGGCCGGGGAGATACGCAGTATTTT. Translation gives CASTYRGRGDTQYF. Complete variable domain (other parts from reference TRBV19 and TRBJ2-3): DGGITQSPKYLFRKEGQNVTLSCEQNLNHDAMYWYRQDPGQGLRLIYYSQIVNDFQKGDIAEGYSVSREKKESFPLTVTSAQKNPTAFYLCASTYRGRGDTQYFGPGTRLTVL.

This clone appeared once. This sequence joins TRBV15 and TRBJ2-7; 8 positions agree with TRBD1. V dropped 3 bases and J dropped 0; count of bases not matched to a gene: 4. The length of the CDR3 is 15 residues. CDR1 and CDR2 from the germline V gene are LNHNV and YYDKDF (reference sequence). DNA for the CDR3: TGTGCCACCAGCAGGGGGACAGGTTCCTCCTACGAGCAGTACTTC. This sequence encodes CATSRGTGSSYEQYF.

The chain links TRBV30 to TRBJ1-2; D remains ambiguous. Trimming stripped 3 bases from V and 3 bases from J, with 14 bases between. CDR3 length: 14 residues. In germline, CDR1 is GTSNPN, CDR2 SVGIG (reference sequence). CDR3 in amino acids: CAWSPGGFDYGYTF. As DNA, the CDR3 is TGTGCCTGGAGCCCGGGAGGGTTCGACTATGGCTACACCTTC.

This clone occurred a few times. This sequence joins TRBV19 and TRBJ1-5, with a possible D match to TRBD1 (5 bases). From germline, CDR1 is LNHDA and CDR2 SQIVND (reference sequence). The CDR3 has 16 residues. The V end was cut by 7 bases, the J end by 3 bases, with 19 bases between. As DNA, the CDR3 is TGTGCCAGTACTATGATATTCGGGACTCTCAATCAGCCCCAGCATTTT. It is translated as CASTMIFGTLNQPQHF.